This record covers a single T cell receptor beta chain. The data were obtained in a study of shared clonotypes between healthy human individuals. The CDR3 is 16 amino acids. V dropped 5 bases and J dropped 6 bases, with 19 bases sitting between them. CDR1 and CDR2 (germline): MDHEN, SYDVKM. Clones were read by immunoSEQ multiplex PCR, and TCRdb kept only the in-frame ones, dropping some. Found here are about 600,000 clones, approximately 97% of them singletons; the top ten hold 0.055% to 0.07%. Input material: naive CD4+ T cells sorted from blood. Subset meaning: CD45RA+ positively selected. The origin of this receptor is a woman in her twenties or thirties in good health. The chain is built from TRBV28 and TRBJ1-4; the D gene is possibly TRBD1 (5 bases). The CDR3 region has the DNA TGTGCCAGCAGTCCCTACCCGGCGGGGGGAGATGAAAAACTGTTTTTT. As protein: CASSPYPAGGDEKLFF.